The 13 T cell receptor beta chains listed next were all sequenced from one sample in a study of prognosis after radiotherapy for stage I lung cancer. The genomic DNA TCR beta CDR3 region underwent two rounds of multiplex PCR. For every TRBV and TRBJ gene, a specific primer was used in first-round PCR. Via MiXCR, TCRdb re-called the multiplex PCR reads, giving one row per CDR3 protein. The table includes 30,000 to 40,000 distinct CDR3 sequences, approximately 35% detected once. The sequences come from PBMCs, collected before or after stereotactic body radiation therapy (not recorded which). The receptors were sampled from a donor at least 50 years old with non-small cell lung cancer.

This clonotype came up many times. A read error may produce the germline difference seen at one junction end. V is TRBV7-7 and J is TRBJ2-3; D possibly corresponds to TRBD1 (6 bases). The CDR3 runs to 15 residues. Germline V gives CDR1 SSHAT, CDR2 FNYEAQ (reference sequence). The CDR3 loop reads CASSPGEASTDTQYF. CDR3 coding DNA: TGTGCTAGCAGTCCAGGGGAAGCTAGCACAGATACGCAGTATTTT.

The rearrangement uses TRBV2 and TRBJ2-6; unclear D gene. From germline, CDR1 is SNHLY and CDR2 FYNNEI. CDR3 size: 15 residues. CDR3 coding DNA: TGTGTCAGTCTAAGAAGGTGCTCTGGGGCCAACGTCCTGACTTTC. Protein: CVSLRRCSGANVLTF.

The chain joins TRBV7-9 to TRBJ1-5, with 7 bases fitting TRBD1. The CDR3 is 13 amino acids. The junction had 4 bases not matched to a gene; V was cut back by 6 bases and J by 5 bases. CDR1 is SEHNR and CDR2 is FQNEAQ in the germline V gene (reference sequence). The CDR3 here is CASSDRVDQPQHF. The CDR3 DNA sequence: TGTGCCAGCAGTGACAGGGTTGATCAGCCCCAGCATTTT.

This clonotype has at least ten counts. The chain employs TRBV6-1 and TRBJ2-7, with 8 bases matching TRBD1. The CDR3 has 13 residues. With V trimmed by 6 bases and J by 2 bases, 3 bases remained unmatched. Per germline, CDR1 MNHNS and CDR2 SASEGT. CDR3 in DNA: TGTGCCAGCAGAACAGGGGGTACCTACGAGCAGTACTTC. This translates into CASRTGGTYEQYF.

The J gene is TRBJ2-3, the V gene TRBV6-1, with TRBD1 as a possible D gene (6 bases). V lost 4 bases to trimming and J lost 2 bases, with 19 bases between them. CDR1 is MNHNS and CDR2 is SASEGT in the germline V gene. This CDR3 comprises 17 residues. CDR3 coding DNA: TGTGCCAGCAGTGGAGGCAGGGGCCCTCAATCCACAGATACGCAGTATTTT. Amino acids: CASSGGRGPQSTDTQYF.

In the case of this clonotype: A far larger clone lies a single base away; this is likely a read error. V usage is TRBV2 and J usage is TRBJ2-2; D call uncertain. CDR3 length equals 14 residues. The V gene's germline CDR1 is SNHLY and CDR2 FYNNEI. V shed 6 bases and J shed 5 bases, with 13 bases lying between them. The CDR3 reads CASSAACYTGELFF. CDR3 nucleotide sequence: TGTGCCAGCAGCGCAGCCTGTTATACCGGGGAGCTGTTTTTT.

This clonotype has a count of ten or more. The CDR3: CASTDRTNEKLFF. The DNA of the CDR3 is TGTGCCAGCACCGACAGAACTAATGAAAAACTGTTTTTT. J is TRBJ1-4 and V is TRBV6-2 or TRBV6-3, with D maybe TRBD1 (5 bases). The CDR3 has 13 amino acids. V was pared by 7 bases and J by 1 base, with 7 bases between. From germline, CDR1 is MNHEY and CDR2 SVGEGT.

The sample holds a few counts of this clonotype. A much larger clone sits a single nucleotide away, making a read error possible. The V call is TRBV9, the J call TRBJ1-1; a possible D gene is TRBD1 (6 bases). V dropped 4 bases and J dropped 3 bases, with 19 bases sitting between them. This CDR3 region has 16 residues. In germline, CDR1 is SGDLS, CDR2 YYNGEE. CDR3 DNA: TGTGCCAGCAGCTTAGCCGTAACAGGGTCTGACACTGAAGCTTTCTTT. Its translation is CASSLAVTGSDTEAFF.

The rearrangement links TRBV6-1 to TRBJ2-2; possible D gene TRBD1, 5 bases. With 7 bases removed from V and 4 bases from J, the gap between germline ends came to 19 bases. CDR3 length: 16 residues. CDR1 and CDR2 (germline): MNHNS, SASEGT. The CDR3 DNA is TGTGCCAGCAATAGGGGTCCCTCCACGGGCACCGGGGAGCTGTTTTTT. Translation gives CASNRGPSTGTGELFF.

The chain uses TRBV11-3 and TRBJ2-7, with TRBD2 matching 8 bases. Trimming at V came to 6 bases and at J to 4 bases, leaving 8 bases not matched to a gene. Germline V lookup: CDR1 SGHNT, CDR2 YENEEA. This CDR3 has 14 amino acids. The DNA of the CDR3 is TGTGCCAGCAGTTCCGGGACTAGTGGGTACGAGCAGTACTTC. Translation gives CASSSGTSGYEQYF.

Regarding this clonotype: One end of the junction does not line up with germline, which may come from a read error. This rearrangement joins TRBV20-1 to TRBJ2-2; 7 nucleotides match TRBD1. This CDR3 has 19 amino acids. Germline CDR1 and CDR2: DFQATT and SNEGSKA (reference sequence). The CDR3 spells CSARARGRKTRTNTVELFF. For the CDR3, the DNA is TGCAGTGCTAGAGCAAGGGGGCGCAAGACCCGTACGAACACCGTGGAGCTGTTTTTT.

The genes are TRBV6-1 and TRBJ2-5, with 7 bases fitting TRBD1. V lost 7 bases, J lost 2 bases, and 7 bases stayed unmatched. CDR3 length: 14 amino acids. CDR1 is MNHNS, CDR2 SASEGT, per germline. DNA for the CDR3: TGTGCCAGCACGCCATGGGACAGTCAAGAGACCCAGTACTTC. Translating gives CASTPWDSQETQYF.

The genes are TRBV27 and TRBJ2-7, with D tentatively TRBD2 (6 bases). This CDR3 is built from 13 residues. Between the trimmed V and J ends, which lost 6 bases and 2 bases, there was a span of 11 bases. Germline CDR1 reads MNHEY; CDR2 reads SMNVEV (reference sequence). The CDR3 DNA follows: TGTGCCAGCAGCAGGGACTTTACCTACGAGCAGTACTTC. Its translation: CASSRDFTYEQYF.